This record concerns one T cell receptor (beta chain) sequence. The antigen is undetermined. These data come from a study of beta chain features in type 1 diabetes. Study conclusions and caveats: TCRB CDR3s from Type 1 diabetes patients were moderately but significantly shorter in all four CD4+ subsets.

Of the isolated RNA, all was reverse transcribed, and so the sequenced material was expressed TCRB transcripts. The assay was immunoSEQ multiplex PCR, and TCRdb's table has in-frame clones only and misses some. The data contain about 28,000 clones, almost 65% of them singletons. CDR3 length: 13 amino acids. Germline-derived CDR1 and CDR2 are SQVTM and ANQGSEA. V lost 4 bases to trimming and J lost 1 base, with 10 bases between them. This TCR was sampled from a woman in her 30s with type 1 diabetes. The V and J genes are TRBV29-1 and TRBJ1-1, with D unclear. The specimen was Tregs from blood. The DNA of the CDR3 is TGCAGCGTTGGGGAAGGAGGGAACACTGAAGCTTTCTTT. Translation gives CSVGEGGNTEAFF.